This entry lists 5 T cell receptor beta chains sequenced from one sample in a study of vaccination and CD4 T cells after COVID-19. The Oncomine TCR Beta short-read assay was applied to DNA of cultured CD4+ T cells. Genomic DNA was drawn out of CD4+ T cells grown in culture. TCRdb called the PCR reads again in MiXCR, with one record for every CDR3 protein. The sample yields thousands of distinct CDR3 sequences, approximately 35% seen once. Their antigens remain unidentified. Noted treatment: roughly nine-day PBMC culture with coronavirus spike peptide pools or control peptides (ViraFEST assay). An unexposed donor provided the CD4+ T cells, which were collected before the COVID-19 pandemic (2011-2018). Sequenced material: CD4+ T cells from blood, cultured in vitro. The receptors here all came from a human donor in good health.

The table lists this clonotype with a few counts. The chain combines TRBV6-2 or TRBV6-3 with TRBJ2-7; TRBD1 aligns across 9 bases. This CDR3 is built from 14 residues. Germline loops: CDR1 MNHEY, CDR2 SVGEGT. V shed 5 bases and J 6 bases; nucleotides not matched to a gene: 8. CDR3 nucleotides: TGTGCCAGCAGTCACCGACAGGGGGGGGTCGAGCAGTACTTC. Its protein product is CASSHRQGGVEQYF.

This clonotype came up a few times. This sequence joins TRBV7-6 and TRBJ2-2; D call uncertain. Trimming pared 2 bases from V and 2 bases from J, leaving 9 bases between. Germline assignment: CDR1 SGHVS and CDR2 FNYEAQ. This CDR3 is 15 amino acids long. This chain's CDR3 is CASSLYTSNTGELFF. For the CDR3, the DNA is TGTGCCAGCAGCTTATACACCTCTAACACCGGGGAGCTGTTTTTT.

This chain links TRBV6-1 with TRBJ1-2; 9 bases line up with TRBD1. Germline values: CDR1 MNHNS, CDR2 SASEGT. V lost 6 bases, J lost 2 bases, and 10 bases stayed unmatched. This CDR3 spans 16 amino acids. The CDR3 DNA follows: TGTGCCAGCAGCCGAGAGAGGGGACAGGGAAACTATGGCTACACCTTC. Its protein product is CASSRERGQGNYGYTF.

The chain employs TRBV29-1 and TRBJ2-7, with D maybe TRBD2 (5 bases). The CDR3 has 11 residues. V dropped 3 bases and J dropped 4 bases, with 7 bases sitting between them. Germline V gives CDR1 SQVTM, CDR2 ANQGSEA. The CDR3 nucleotides read TGCAGCGTTGACGCGGGTTACGAGCAGTACTTC. Translated: CSVDAGYEQYF.

This clonotype came up a few times. The rearrangement uses TRBV27 and TRBJ1-6; 9 positions match TRBD1. The junction had 6 bases not matched to a gene; V was cut back by 6 bases and J by 6 bases. Per the germline V gene, CDR1 is MNHEY and CDR2 is SMNVEV (reference sequence). This CDR3 is built from 15 residues. For the CDR3, the DNA is TGTGCCAGCAGGGGCCGGGACAGGGCTAATTCACCCCTCCACTTT. Residues: CASRGRDRANSPLHF.